This TCR beta chain was found in a study of control samples from healthy donors and cancer patients. This table comes from immunoSEQ multiplex PCR, and its TCRdb copy is limited to in-frame clones, with some not included. The data contain 100,000 to 150,000 clones, about 88% of them singletons. Trimming took 1 base from V and 4 from J, leaving 11 bases between them. This CDR3 has 15 amino acids. Germline V gene data show CDR1 as MDHEN and CDR2 as SYDVKM. Sequenced sample: blood. The chain joins TRBV28 to TRBJ1-5; D is ambiguous. This receptor was obtained from a man aged 50 or older in good health. CDR3 loop: CASSLSLHGNQPQHF. The CDR3 region has the DNA TGTGCCAGCAGTTTATCACTACACGGAAATCAGCCCCAGCATTTT.